The 19 T cell receptor beta chains below come from one sample, sequenced in a study of cytomegalovirus exposure and HLA in healthy donors. Vbeta (60) and Jbeta (13) primers were used in the PCR. The method was immunoSEQ multiplex PCR; TCRdb's version includes in-frame clones alone and lacks a portion of them. The repertoire has some 78,000 clones, around 70% of them found once; the top ten carry about 8.6%. Sequencing used PBMCs. Source of these receptors: a middle-aged man in good health and CMV-seropositive.

CDR3 protein: CASSVGGGADYGYTF. CDR3 coding DNA: TGTGCCAGCAGCGTAGGGGGTGGGGCGGACTATGGCTACACCTTC. V is TRBV9 and J is TRBJ1-2, with a possible D match to TRBD1 (5 bases). Germline V gene data show CDR1 as SGDLS and CDR2 as YYNGEE. Between the trimmed V and J ends, which lost 0 bases and 3 bases, there was a span of 12 bases. This CDR3 contains 15 residues. Using reference TRBV9 and TRBJ1-2 for the parts outside the CDR3, the full variable domain is DSGVTQTPKHLITATGQRVTLRCSPRSGDLSVYWYQQSLDQGLQFLIQYYNGEERAKGNILERFSAQQFPDLHSELNLSSLELGDSALYFCASSVGGGADYGYTFGSGTRLTVV.

As DNA, the CDR3 is TGTGCCTGGACTCGGGACAGACACAATGAGCAGTTCTTC. Its protein product is CAWTRDRHNEQFF. The chain carries TRBV30 and TRBJ2-1, with 7 bases that match TRBD1. CDR1 is GTSNPN and CDR2 is SVGIG in the germline V gene (reference sequence). V trimming: 4 bases; J trimming: 5 bases; junction bases outside the gene matches: 5. The CDR3 is 13 residues long.

This chain joins TRBV6-1 and TRBJ1-2, with D uncertain. This CDR3 is built from 13 residues. Germline CDR1 is MNHNS and CDR2 is SASEGT. Trimming left V 2 bases short and J 6 bases short, with 10 bases between. The CDR3 loop is CASSESGFDGYTF. CDR3 bases: TGTGCCAGCAGTGAATCGGGGTTCGATGGCTACACCTTC.

The J gene is TRBJ1-1, the V gene TRBV6-5; TRBD1 is a possible D gene (6 bases). There are 15 residues in the CDR3. V was trimmed by 4 bases and J by 3 bases, leaving 15 bases between them. Germline V gives CDR1 MNHEY, CDR2 SVGAGI. The CDR3 reads CASSWGAGRDTEAFF. CDR3 sequence (DNA): TGTGCCAGCAGTTGGGGGGCGGGGAGGGACACTGAAGCTTTCTTT.

The CDR3 loop is CASSGDRGRRPQHF. CDR3 sequence (DNA): TGTGCCAGCAGCGGTGACAGGGGAAGGCGGCCCCAGCATTTT. This chain uses TRBV28 with TRBJ1-5, with 8 bases that match TRBD1. This CDR3 region has 14 residues. V shed 6 bases and J 9 bases; nucleotides not matched to a gene: 10. Germline V gives CDR1 MDHEN, CDR2 SYDVKM.

This sequence joins TRBV5-8 and TRBJ1-1; no firm D call. The CDR3 has 16 amino acids. From germline, CDR1 is SGHTS and CDR2 YDEGEE. The V end was cut by 2 bases, the J end by 6 bases, with 20 bases between. For the CDR3, the DNA is TGTGCCAGCAGCTTAATCGTCCTCTCCCCTGGCTCTGAAGCTTTCTTT. This gives the protein CASSLIVLSPGSEAFF.

The chain recombines TRBV6-1 with TRBJ1-5; 7 positions match TRBD1. CDR1 is MNHNS, CDR2 SASEGT, per germline. V shed 11 bases, J shed 1 base, and the junction held 8 bases outside the gene matches. CDR3 length: 14 amino acids. The CDR3 is CAGSQGISNQPQHF. CDR3 coding DNA: TGTGCCGGATCACAGGGGATAAGCAATCAGCCCCAGCATTTT.

This sequence joins TRBV18 and TRBJ2-2; D may be TRBD2 (5 bases). This CDR3 spans 15 amino acids. Deletions cut 2 bases from V and 4 bases from J, with 11 bases between. Germline CDR1 reads KGHSH; CDR2 reads LQKENI. CDR3 in amino acids: CASSPREGFTGELFF. In nucleotides, the CDR3 is TGTGCCAGCTCACCAAGAGAGGGTTTCACCGGGGAGCTGTTTTTT.

There are a few counts of this clone. The chain joins TRBV28 to TRBJ2-1; D is possibly TRBD2 (5 bases). V shed 2 bases and J shed 16 bases, with 15 bases lying between them. The CDR3 spans 12 residues. The germline V gene has CDR1 MDHEN and CDR2 SYDVKM. CDR3: CASSLNLGSGFF. DNA for the CDR3: TGTGCCAGCAGTTTAAATCTGGGTTCGGGATTCTTC.

The V and J genes are TRBV4-3 and TRBJ2-1, with a weak D call TRBD2 (6 bases). In germline, CDR1 is LGHNA, CDR2 YSLEER. The germline V and J ends were trimmed by 1 base and 8 bases, with 18 bases remaining between them. The CDR3 is 16 amino acids. CDR3 amino acids: CASSQGVGGLTHEQFF. In DNA, the CDR3 is TGCGCCAGCAGCCAAGGGGTGGGGGGTCTAACACATGAGCAGTTCTTC.

This clone has more than one count but fewer than ten. V and J are TRBV5-1 and TRBJ2-3; D perhaps matches TRBD1 (6 bases). Germline V CDR1 and CDR2: SGHRS, YFSETQ. The length of the CDR3 is 14 residues. V gave up 1 base and J gave up 5 bases, with 11 bases separating them. CDR3 sequence: CASSLRGGEDTQYF. In DNA form, the CDR3 reads TGCGCCAGCAGCTTGAGAGGGGGAGAAGATACGCAGTATTTT.

This chain uses TRBV9 with TRBJ1-2; D might be TRBD1 (5 bases). The CDR3 runs to 15 residues. V dropped 4 bases and J dropped 6 bases, with 19 bases sitting between them. Germline lookup yields CDR1 SGDLS and CDR2 YYNGEE. The CDR3 region has the DNA TGTGCCAGCAGCCCCTTGGGAGGGGTCGTCGATGGCTACACCTTC. It encodes CASSPLGGVVDGYTF.

The chain combines TRBV7-2 with TRBJ2-7; 11 bases line up with TRBD2. The CDR3 covers 18 residues. The germline gives CDR1 SGHTA, CDR2 FQGNSA. The junction had 12 bases not matched to a gene; V was cut back by 1 base and J by 4 bases. CDR3 in DNA: TGTGCCAGCAGCTTAGACTCCACTAGCGGGGGTCATTGGTACGAGCAGTACTTC. Its protein product is CASSLDSTSGGHWYEQYF.

The chain recombines TRBV5-8 with TRBJ2-2; a possible D gene is TRBD1 (6 bases). The CDR3 extends over 14 amino acids. The germline V gene encodes CDR1 SGHTS and CDR2 YDEGEE. The V and J ends lost 2 bases and 1 base respectively, with 6 bases between them. The CDR3 protein is CASSFRGNTGELFF. CDR3 sequence (DNA): TGTGCCAGCAGCTTCAGGGGGAACACCGGGGAGCTGTTTTTT.

This clone was recorded at least ten times. This sample includes further DNA sequences coding for the same CDR3. The V and J genes are TRBV7-9 and TRBJ1-1, with a weak D call TRBD1 (5 bases). Germline CDR1 SEHNR, CDR2 FQNEAQ (reference sequence). The CDR3 covers 14 residues. V lost 4 bases, J lost 2 bases, and 11 bases lay in between. CDR3 DNA sequence: TGTGCCAGCAGCTGGGGGGGGAAAAACACTGAAGCTTTCTTT. Its translation: CASSWGGKNTEAFF.

This chain uses TRBV6-1 with TRBJ1-1; D might be TRBD1 (5 bases). V dropped 2 bases and J dropped 7 bases, with 8 bases sitting between them. The CDR3 is 12 residues long. Germline values: CDR1 MNHNS, CDR2 SASEGT. CDR3 coding DNA: TGTGCCAGCAGTGAACGGGGGTTTGAAGCTTTCTTT. Translated, it gives CASSERGFEAFF.

V and J are TRBV18 and TRBJ2-7; TRBD2 might be the D (5 bases). The CDR3 length is 15 residues. CDR1 KGHSH and CDR2 LQKENI come from the germline V gene. Trimming pared 0 bases from V and 4 bases from J, leaving 13 bases between. CDR3 DNA sequence: TGTGCCAGCTCACCACCGACCGGACTCGCTTACGAGCAGTACTTC. It codes for CASSPPTGLAYEQYF.

The chain carries TRBV25-1 and TRBJ2-4; 10 bases line up with TRBD2. CDR3 length: 14 amino acids. Germline V CDR1 and CDR2: MGHDK, SYGVNS. The CDR3, as DNA: TGTGCTTCGACTAGCGGGTCGGCCAAAAACATTCAGTACTTC. Protein: CASTSGSAKNIQYF.

This clone was counted a few times. Other DNA sequences in this specimen translate into the identical CDR3. CDR3 region: CASSLESGGANGYTF. CDR3 nucleotides: TGTGCCAGCAGCTTAGAATCAGGGGGCGCGAATGGCTACACCTTC. The chain links TRBV11-2 to TRBJ1-2; 8 nucleotides align to TRBD1. Germline lookup yields CDR1 SGHAT and CDR2 FQNNGV. The CDR3 is 15 residues long. V trimming: 0 bases; J trimming: 6 bases; junction bases outside the gene matches: 6. The full variable domain, in which reference TRBV11-2 and TRBJ1-2 provide the parts outside the CDR3, is EAGVAQSPRYKIIEKRQSVAFWCNPISGHATLYWYQQILGQGPKLLIQFQNNGVVDDSQLPKDRFSAERLKGVDSTLKIQPAKLEDSAVYLCASSLESGGANGYTFGSGTRLTVV.